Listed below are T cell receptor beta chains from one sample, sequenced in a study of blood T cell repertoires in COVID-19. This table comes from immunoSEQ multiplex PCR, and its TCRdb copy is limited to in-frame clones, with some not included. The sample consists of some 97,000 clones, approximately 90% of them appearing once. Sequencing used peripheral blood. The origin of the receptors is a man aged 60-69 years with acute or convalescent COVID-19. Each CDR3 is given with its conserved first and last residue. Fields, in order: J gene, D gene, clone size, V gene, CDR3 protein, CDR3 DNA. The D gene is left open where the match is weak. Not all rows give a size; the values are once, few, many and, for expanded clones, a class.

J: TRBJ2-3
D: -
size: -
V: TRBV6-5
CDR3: CAGGGRGTDTQYF
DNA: TGTGCCGGGGGGGGGCGAGGTACAGATACGCAGTATTTT

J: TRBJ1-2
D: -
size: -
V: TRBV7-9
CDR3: CASSSDSSYGYTF
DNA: TGTGCCAGCAGCTCAGACAGTTCCTATGGCTACACCTTC

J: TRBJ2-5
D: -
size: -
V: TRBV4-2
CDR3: CASSQDVGRGETQYF
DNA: TGTGCCAGCAGCCAAGATGTGGGGAGGGGGGAGACCCAGTACTTC

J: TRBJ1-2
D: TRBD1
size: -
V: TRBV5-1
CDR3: CASSSRTGGASGYTF
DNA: TGCGCCAGCAGCTCACGGACAGGGGGCGCGTCTGGCTACACCTTC

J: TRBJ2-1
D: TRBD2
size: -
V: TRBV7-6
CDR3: CASSVARALTSGGVNEQFF
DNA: TGTGCCAGCAGCGTGGCTCGTGCGTTGACTAGCGGGGGGGTCAATGAGCAGTTCTTC

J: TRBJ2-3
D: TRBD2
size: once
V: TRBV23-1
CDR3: CASSQSRTSGTDTQYF
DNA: TGCGCCAGCAGTCAATCTCGGACTAGCGGCACAGATACGCAGTATTTT

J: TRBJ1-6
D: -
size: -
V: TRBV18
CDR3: CASSPLATMGGPNNSPLHF
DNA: TGTGCCAGCTCACCATTGGCTACCATGGGGGGGCCGAATAATTCACCCCTCCACTTT

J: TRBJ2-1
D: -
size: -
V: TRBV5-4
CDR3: CASSSVDRISYNEQFF
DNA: TGTGCCAGCAGCTCGGTTGACAGGATCTCCTACAATGAGCAGTTCTTC

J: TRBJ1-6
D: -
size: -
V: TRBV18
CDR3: CASSPSSGDSPLHF
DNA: TGTGCCAGCTCACCCTCTTCCGGGGATTCACCCCTCCACTTT

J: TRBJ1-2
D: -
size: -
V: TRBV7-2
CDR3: CASSSSGDSYYGYTF
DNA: TGTGCCAGCAGCTCTAGCGGGGATTCTTACTATGGCTACACCTTC

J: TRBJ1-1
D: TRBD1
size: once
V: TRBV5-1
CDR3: CASSLTGTGGSTEAFF
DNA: TGCGCCAGCAGCTTGACCGGGACAGGGGGGTCGACTGAAGCTTTCTTT